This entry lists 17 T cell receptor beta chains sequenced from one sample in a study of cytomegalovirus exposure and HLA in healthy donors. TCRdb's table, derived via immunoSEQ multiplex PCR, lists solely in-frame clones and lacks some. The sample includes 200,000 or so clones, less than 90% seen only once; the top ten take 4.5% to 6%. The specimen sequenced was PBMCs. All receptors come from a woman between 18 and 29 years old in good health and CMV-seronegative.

The CDR3: CSVEDPGDSGHEQFF. The CDR3 nucleotides read TGCAGCGTTGAAGATCCCGGTGATAGCGGGCATGAGCAGTTCTTC. V gene TRBV29-1 combines with J gene TRBJ2-1; 7 nucleotides agree with TRBD2. The germline CDR1 and CDR2 sequences are SQVTM and ANQGSEA. The junction had 10 bases not matched to a gene; V was cut back by 0 bases and J by 8 bases. This CDR3 comprises 15 residues.

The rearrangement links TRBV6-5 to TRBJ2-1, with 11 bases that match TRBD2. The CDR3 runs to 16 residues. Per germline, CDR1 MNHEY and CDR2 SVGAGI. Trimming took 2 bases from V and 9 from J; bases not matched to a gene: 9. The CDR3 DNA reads TGTGCCAGCAGTTACCCTAGCGGGGGGAGAGGGGGTGAGCAGTTCTTC. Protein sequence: CASSYPSGGRGGEQFF.

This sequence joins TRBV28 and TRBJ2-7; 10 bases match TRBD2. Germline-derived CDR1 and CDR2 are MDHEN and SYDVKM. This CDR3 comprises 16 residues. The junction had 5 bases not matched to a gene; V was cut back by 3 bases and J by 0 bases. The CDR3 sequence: CASSLWTSGFSYEQYF. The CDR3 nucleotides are TGTGCCAGCAGTTTGTGGACTAGCGGATTCTCCTACGAGCAGTACTTC.

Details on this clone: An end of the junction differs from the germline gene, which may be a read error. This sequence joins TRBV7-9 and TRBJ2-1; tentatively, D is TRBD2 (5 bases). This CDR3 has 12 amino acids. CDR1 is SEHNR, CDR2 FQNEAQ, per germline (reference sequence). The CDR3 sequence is CASSSDYYEQFF. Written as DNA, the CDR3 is TGTGCCAGCAGTTCCGACTACTATGAGCAGTTCTTC.

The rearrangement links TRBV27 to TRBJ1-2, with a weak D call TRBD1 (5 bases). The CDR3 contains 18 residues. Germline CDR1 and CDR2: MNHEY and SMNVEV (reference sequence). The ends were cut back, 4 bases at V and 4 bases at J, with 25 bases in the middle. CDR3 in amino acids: CASSSRDGLAGLVYGYTF. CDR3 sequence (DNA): TGTGCCAGCAGTTCCCGGGACGGACTCGCTGGTTTAGTCTATGGCTACACCTTC.

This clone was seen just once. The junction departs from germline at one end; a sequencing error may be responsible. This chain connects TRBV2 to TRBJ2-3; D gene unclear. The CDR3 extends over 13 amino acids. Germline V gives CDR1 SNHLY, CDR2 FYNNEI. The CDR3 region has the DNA TGTGCCAGCAGAGAAGAGGCTGCAGATACGCAGTATTTT. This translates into CASREEAADTQYF.

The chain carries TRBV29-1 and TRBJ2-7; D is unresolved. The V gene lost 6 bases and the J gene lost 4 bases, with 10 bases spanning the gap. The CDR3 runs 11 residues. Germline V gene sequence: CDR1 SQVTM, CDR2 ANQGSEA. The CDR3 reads CSVLTGYEQYF. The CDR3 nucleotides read TGCAGCGTCCTTACCGGATACGAGCAGTACTTC.

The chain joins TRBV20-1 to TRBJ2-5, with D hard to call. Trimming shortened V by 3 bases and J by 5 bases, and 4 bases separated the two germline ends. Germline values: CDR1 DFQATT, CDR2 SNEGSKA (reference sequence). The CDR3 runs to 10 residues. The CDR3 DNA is TGCAGTGCTAGTTGGGAGACCCAGTACTTC. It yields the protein CSASWETQYF.

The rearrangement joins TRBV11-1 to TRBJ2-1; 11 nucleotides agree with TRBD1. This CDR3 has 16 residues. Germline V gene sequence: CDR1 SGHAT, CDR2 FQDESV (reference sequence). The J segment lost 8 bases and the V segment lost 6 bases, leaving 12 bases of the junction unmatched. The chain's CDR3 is CASSFAGTGGRYEQFF. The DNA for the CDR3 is TGTGCCAGCAGTTTCGCCGGGACAGGGGGGAGATATGAGCAGTTCTTC.

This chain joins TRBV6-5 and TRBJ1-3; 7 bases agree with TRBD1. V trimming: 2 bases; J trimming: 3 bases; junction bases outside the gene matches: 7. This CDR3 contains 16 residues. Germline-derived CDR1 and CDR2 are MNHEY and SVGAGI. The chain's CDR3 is CASSYNGGQSGNTIYF. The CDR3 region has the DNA TGTGCCAGCAGTTACAATGGGGGACAGAGTGGAAACACCATATATTTT.

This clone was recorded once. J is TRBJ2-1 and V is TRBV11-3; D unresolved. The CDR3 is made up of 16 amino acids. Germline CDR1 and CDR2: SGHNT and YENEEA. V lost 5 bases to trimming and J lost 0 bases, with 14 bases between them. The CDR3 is CASSPAGLHSYNEQFF. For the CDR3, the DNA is TGTGCCAGCAGCCCCGCCGGCCTCCACTCCTACAATGAGCAGTTCTTC.

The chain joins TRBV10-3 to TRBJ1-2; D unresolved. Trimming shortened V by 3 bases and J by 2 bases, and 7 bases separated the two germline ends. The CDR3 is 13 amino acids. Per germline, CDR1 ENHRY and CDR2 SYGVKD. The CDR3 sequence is CAISDVGNYGYTF. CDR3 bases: TGTGCCATCAGTGATGTTGGCAACTATGGCTACACCTTC.

CDR3 in amino acids: CATSREGGSSYEQYF. The CDR3 nucleotides read TGTGCCACCAGCAGAGAGGGTGGCAGCTCCTACGAGCAGTACTTC. The chain uses TRBV15 and TRBJ2-7; no firm D call. The ends were cut back, 0 bases at V and 0 bases at J, with 9 bases in the middle. The germline V gene encodes CDR1 LNHNV and CDR2 YYDKDF (reference sequence). CDR3 length: 15 residues.

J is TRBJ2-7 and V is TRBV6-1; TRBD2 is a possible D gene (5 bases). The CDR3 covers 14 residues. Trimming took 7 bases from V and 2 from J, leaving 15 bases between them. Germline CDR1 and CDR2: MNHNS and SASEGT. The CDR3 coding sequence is TGTGCCAGCAAAGGTATCGGGGTTGCCTACGAGCAGTACTTC. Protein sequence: CASKGIGVAYEQYF.

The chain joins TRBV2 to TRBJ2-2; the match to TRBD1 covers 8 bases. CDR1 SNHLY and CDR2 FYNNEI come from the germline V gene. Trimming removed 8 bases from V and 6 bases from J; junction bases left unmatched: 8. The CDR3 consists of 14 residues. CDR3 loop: CASQTGVGPGELFF. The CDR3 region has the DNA TGTGCCAGCCAGACAGGGGTCGGGCCCGGGGAGCTGTTTTTT.

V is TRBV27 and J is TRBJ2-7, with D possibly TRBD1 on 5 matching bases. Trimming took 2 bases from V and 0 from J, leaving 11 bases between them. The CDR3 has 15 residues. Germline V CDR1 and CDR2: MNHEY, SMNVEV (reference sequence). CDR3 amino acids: CASSLKATASYEQYF. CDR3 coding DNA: TGTGCCAGCAGTTTAAAGGCGACAGCCTCCTACGAGCAGTACTTC.

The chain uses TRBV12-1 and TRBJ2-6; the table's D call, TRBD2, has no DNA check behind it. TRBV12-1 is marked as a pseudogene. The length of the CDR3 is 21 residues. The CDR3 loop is CASSFAEGFPRGSAGANVLTF. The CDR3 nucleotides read TGTGCCAGCAGCTTTGCCGAGGGTTTCCCCCGGGGGTCGGCTGGGGCCAACGTCCTGACTTTC.